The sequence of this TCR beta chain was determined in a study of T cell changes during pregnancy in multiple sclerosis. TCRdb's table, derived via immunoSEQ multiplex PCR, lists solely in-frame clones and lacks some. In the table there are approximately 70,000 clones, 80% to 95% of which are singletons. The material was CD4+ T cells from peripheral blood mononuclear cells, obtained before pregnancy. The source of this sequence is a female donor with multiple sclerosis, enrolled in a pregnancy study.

In DNA, the CDR3 is TGCGCCAGCAGTGAGTGTGCCCCACCTAGACCTCCACACTACGAGCAGTACTTC. Translated, it gives CASSECAPPRPPHYEQYF. V gene TRBV10-1 combines with J gene TRBJ2-7; D ambiguous. With 1 base removed from V and 3 bases from J, the gap between germline ends came to 22 bases. From germline, CDR1 is WNHNN and CDR2 SYGVQD (reference sequence). This CDR3 region has 18 residues.